This passage covers 29 T cell receptor beta chains from one sample sequenced in a study of T cells after yellow fever vaccination. TCRdb redid the calling of the 5' RACE reads with MiXCR, one entry per CDR3 protein. The sample holds 400,000 to 650,000 distinct CDR3 sequences, about a fifth seen once. The material sequenced was PBMCs, taken roughly 20 days after the first yellow fever vaccination. The receptors were sampled from a man between 18 and 35 years old who received the YFV17D yellow fever vaccine.

The sample holds a few counts of this clonotype. The rearrangement uses TRBV7-2 and TRBJ1-1; the D is unclear. The CDR3 is made up of 10 amino acids. Germline V lookup: CDR1 SGHTA, CDR2 FQGNSA. V lost 7 bases and J 6 bases, leaving 6 bases between the germline ends. CDR3 protein: CASMGSEAFF. In DNA form, the CDR3 reads TGTGCCAGCATGGGTTCTGAAGCTTTCTTT.

V gene TRBV19 combines with J gene TRBJ2-7; D is undetermined. CDR3 length: 13 residues. Looked up from germline, CDR1 is LNHDA and CDR2 is SQIVND (reference sequence). Trimming took 5 bases from V and 5 from J, leaving 13 bases between them. Written as DNA, the CDR3 is TGTGCCAGTAGTGCCCCTACAGAAGACGAGCAGTACTTC. This sequence encodes CASSAPTEDEQYF.

This clonotype was recorded a few times. This chain links TRBV12-3 or TRBV12-4 with TRBJ2-6; 12 positions agree with TRBD2. The CDR3 consists of 17 residues. V lost 2 bases, J lost 2 bases, and 1 base stayed unmatched. DNA of the CDR3: TGTGCCAGCAGTTTACTAGCGGGGGGGCCTGGGGCCAACGTCCTGACTTTC. Its translation is CASSLLAGGPGANVLTF.

The chain combines TRBV20-1 with TRBJ2-3, with 10 bases aligning to TRBD2. The V gene's germline CDR1 is DFQATT and CDR2 SNEGSKA (reference sequence). With V trimmed by 0 bases and J by 4 bases, 4 bases remained unmatched. The CDR3 has 15 residues. The CDR3 DNA sequence: TGCAGTGCTAGAGAGGAGCGGGGGGGCGCAGATACGCAGTATTTT. It translates to CSAREERGGADTQYF.

This chain uses TRBV4-1 with TRBJ2-3, with TRBD1 identical over 7 bases. The CDR3 is 15 residues long. Germline V gene sequence: CDR1 MGHRA, CDR2 YSYEKL. V shed 5 bases and J 3 bases; nucleotides not matched to a gene: 8. The CDR3 nucleotides read TGCGCCAGCAGCAGGGGGCCGGTGGGGACAGATACGCAGTATTTT. Translating it yields CASSRGPVGTDTQYF.

The chain uses TRBV6-5 and TRBJ1-2, with D unresolved. The CDR3 has 13 amino acids. Germline V gene sequence: CDR1 MNHEY, CDR2 SVGAGI. Trimming took 2 bases from V and 3 from J, leaving 7 bases between them. The CDR3 DNA sequence: TGTGCCAGCAGTTACGGAAGAGACTATGGCTACACCTTC. Its protein product is CASSYGRDYGYTF.

This clonotype is classed as medium-sized. The chain is built from TRBV5-6 and TRBJ2-5; the match to TRBD1 covers 7 bases. Unmatched junction bases numbered 4, after V lost 0 bases and J lost 5 bases. Germline loops: CDR1 SGHDT, CDR2 YYEEEE. The CDR3 length is 14 residues. The CDR3 DNA reads as TGTGCCAGCAGCTTGGGCAGGGGGTATGAGACCCAGTACTTC. Translated, it gives CASSLGRGYETQYF.

The chain combines TRBV7-9 with TRBJ1-2, with D perhaps TRBD1 (6 bases). This CDR3 has 15 residues. V lost 1 base and J 3 bases, leaving 12 bases between the germline ends. The germline V gene has CDR1 SEHNR and CDR2 FQNEAQ (reference sequence). This chain's CDR3 is CASSLGTVQHYGYTF. The CDR3 DNA is TGTGCCAGCAGCTTAGGGACAGTTCAACACTATGGCTACACCTTC.

The rearrangement joins TRBV4-1 to TRBJ2-2; maybe TRBD1 (6 bases). The CDR3 length is 15 residues. The V gene lost 4 bases and the J gene lost 6 bases, with 15 bases spanning the gap. Germline V gives CDR1 MGHRA, CDR2 YSYEKL. The CDR3 DNA follows: TGCGCCAGCAGCCGGGACATCTCGGGGTCCGGGGAGCTGTTTTTT. It yields the protein CASSRDISGSGELFF.

In this sample, this clonotype turned up a few times. V is TRBV12-3 or TRBV12-4 and J is TRBJ2-7; 7 nucleotides match TRBD1. The CDR3 is made up of 14 amino acids. The trim removed 5 bases at V and 1 base at J, leaving 5 bases unmatched. CDR3 sequence: CASSRRDSSYEQYF. The CDR3 coding sequence is TGTGCCAGCAGTCGCAGGGACAGTTCCTACGAGCAGTACTTC.

There are a few counts of this clonotype. This chain connects TRBV20-1 to TRBJ2-1, with 7 bases identical to TRBD2. CDR3 length equals 12 residues. From germline, CDR1 is DFQATT and CDR2 SNEGSKA (reference sequence). With 3 bases clipped from V and 8 bases from J, the junction kept 4 bases outside the gene matches. The CDR3 sequence is CSASGGGHEQFF. The CDR3 coding sequence is TGCAGTGCTAGCGGGGGAGGGCATGAGCAGTTCTTC.

This clonotype was detected ten times or more. In nucleotides, the CDR3 is TGTGCCAGCAGCTTAGGTGGGACTAGGGGTTACAATGAGCAGTTCTTC. Residues: CASSLGGTRGYNEQFF. The chain uses TRBV7-2 and TRBJ2-1; 8 bases are a match to TRBD2. V dropped 1 base and J dropped 4; count of bases not matched to a gene: 6. The CDR3 covers 16 residues. The germline gives CDR1 SGHTA, CDR2 FQGNSA.

This clonotype showed up just a few times. This sequence joins TRBV7-9 and TRBJ2-7; D perhaps matches TRBD2 (6 bases). The length of the CDR3 is 13 residues. Germline CDR1 is SEHNR and CDR2 is FQNEAQ (reference sequence). Trimming took off 5 bases at V and 4 bases at J, with 12 bases between the two ends. The CDR3 sequence is CASSPGGRYEQYV. The CDR3 DNA reads TGTGCCAGCAGCCCTGGAGGGCGATACGAGCAGTACGTC.

The rearrangement links TRBV28 to TRBJ2-5; D may match TRBD1 or TRBD2 (5 bases each). With 7 bases removed from V and 4 bases from J, the gap between germline ends came to 19 bases. Per the germline V gene, CDR1 is MDHEN and CDR2 is SYDVKM. This CDR3 has 15 residues. The CDR3 protein is CASIDGRDRLETQYF. DNA of the CDR3: TGTGCCAGCATAGATGGAAGGGACCGGCTAGAGACCCAGTACTTC. The whole variable domain, remainder taken from reference TRBV28 and TRBJ2-5, is DVKVTQSSRYLVKRTGEKVFLECVQDMDHENMFWYRQDPGLGLRLIYFSYDVKMKEKGDIPEGYSVSREKKERFSLILESASTNQTSMYLCASIDGRDRLETQYFGPGTRLLVL.

The chain carries TRBV7-9 and TRBJ2-3, with D perhaps matching TRBD2 (6 bases). Trimming took 2 bases from V and 2 from J, leaving 14 bases between them. CDR3 length: 16 residues. Germline V CDR1 and CDR2: SEHNR, FQNEAQ (reference sequence). The CDR3 DNA follows: TGTGCCAGCAGCTTAAGGAGGGGCGAATTCACAGATACGCAGTATTTT. This codes for CASSLRRGEFTDTQYF. The whole variable domain, filled in from reference TRBV7-9 and TRBJ2-3, reads DTGVSQNPRHKITKRGQNVTFRCDPISEHNRLYWYRQTLGQGPEFLTYFQNEAQLEKSRLLSDRFSAERPKGSFSTLEIQRTEQGDSAMYLCASSLRRGEFTDTQYFGPGTRLTVL.

V is TRBV7-8 and J is TRBJ2-5; tentative D call: TRBD2 (6 bases). The CDR3 is made up of 16 amino acids. Trimming took off 0 bases at V and 3 bases at J, with 14 bases between the two ends. Germline loops: CDR1 SGHVS, CDR2 FQNEAQ. The CDR3 DNA sequence: TGTGCCAGCAGCTTAGCGGGACTCGTGGGGGAAGAGACCCAGTACTTC. Its translation is CASSLAGLVGEETQYF.

This clonotype has only a few counts. The chain carries TRBV28 and TRBJ2-5, with D possibly being TRBD2 (6 bases). The CDR3 runs 16 residues. Germline V gene data show CDR1 as MDHEN and CDR2 as SYDVKM. V was pared by 6 bases and J by 4 bases, with 21 bases between. The chain's CDR3 is CASRIALERRGETQYF. CDR3 coding DNA: TGTGCCAGCAGGATCGCGTTAGAGAGGAGGGGAGAGACCCAGTACTTC.

This clonotype was observed a handful of times. The chain carries TRBV14 and TRBJ1-5, with 7 bases matching TRBD1. The germline V gene has CDR1 SGHDN and CDR2 FVKESK. This CDR3 has 17 residues. Trimming removed 3 bases from V and 7 bases from J; junction bases left unmatched: 15. The CDR3, as DNA: TGTGCCAGCAGCCAGCCATACGACAGGGCCGGGGAGCAGCCCCAGCATTTT. Translating gives CASSQPYDRAGEQPQHF.

Many counts were recorded for this clonotype. This chain joins TRBV20-1 and TRBJ2-3; D is tentatively TRBD1 or TRBD2 (6 bases each). Trimming cost V 2 bases and J 4 bases, with 13 bases left between them. In germline, CDR1 is DFQATT, CDR2 SNEGSKA (reference sequence). This CDR3 region has 14 residues. CDR3 nucleotides: TGCAGTGCTAGAAATCCGGGGGCGTCAGATACGCAGTATTTT. Translated, it gives CSARNPGASDTQYF.

J is TRBJ1-2 and V is TRBV11-2; D possibly corresponds to TRBD1 (5 bases). This CDR3 region has 14 residues. V shed 5 bases and J shed 8 bases, with 18 bases lying between them. Germline CDR1 SGHAT, CDR2 FQNNGV. This CDR3 reads CASSPGRVVDGYTF. CDR3 nucleotide sequence: TGTGCCAGCAGCCCTGGCAGGGTAGTTGACGGCTACACCTTC.

This clonotype has at least ten counts. V and J are TRBV20-1 and TRBJ1-1, with D maybe TRBD1 (5 bases). The germline V gene encodes CDR1 DFQATT and CDR2 SNEGSKA (reference sequence). Trimming took off 0 bases at V and 6 bases at J, with 8 bases between the two ends. The CDR3 has 12 residues. In DNA form, the CDR3 reads TGCAGTGCTAGAGATGCGACAGCTGAAGCTTTCTTT. The encoded protein is CSARDATAEAFF.

V gene TRBV20-1 combines with J gene TRBJ1-5; a possible D gene is TRBD1 (6 bases). The germline V gene has CDR1 DFQATT and CDR2 SNEGSKA (reference sequence). The CDR3 is 14 residues long. V lost 1 base, J lost 1 base, and 8 bases lay in between. As DNA, the CDR3 is TGCAGTGCTAGAGTAAGGGGGAGCAATCAGCCCCAGCATTTT. Its protein product is CSARVRGSNQPQHF.

This clonotype was counted only a few times. The V gene is TRBV29-1, the J gene TRBJ2-7; no definite D call. The V gene's germline CDR1 is SQVTM and CDR2 ANQGSEA. The ends were cut back, 1 base at V and 0 bases at J, with 10 bases in the middle. The CDR3 is 14 residues long. The CDR3 reads CSVEVQDSSYEQYF. The DNA of the CDR3 is TGCAGCGTTGAAGTGCAGGATTCCTCCTACGAGCAGTACTTC.

The table lists this clonotype with a few counts. This chain uses TRBV5-1 with TRBJ2-3, with D uncertain. CDR3 length equals 15 residues. The V gene's germline CDR1 is SGHRS and CDR2 YFSETQ. The germline V and J ends were trimmed by 1 base and 3 bases, with 12 bases remaining between them. The DNA for the CDR3 is TGCGCCAGCAGCTTGCCGGTTGGTTTGACAGATACGCAGTATTTT. Encoded protein: CASSLPVGLTDTQYF.

The V call is TRBV7-2, the J call TRBJ2-7; D may be TRBD2 (5 bases). The germline V gene has CDR1 SGHTA and CDR2 FQGNSA. This CDR3 contains 14 residues. The V end was cut by 5 bases, the J end by 0 bases, with 11 bases between. CDR3 in amino acids: CASSKSGSSYEQYV. Written as DNA, the CDR3 is TGTGCCAGCAGCAAAAGTGGGAGCTCCTACGAGCAGTACGTC.

This clonotype has a handful of counts. The CDR3 sequence: CSARERHSSYNEQFF. The CDR3 nucleotides are TGCAGTGCTAGAGAAAGACACAGCTCCTACAATGAGCAGTTCTTC. The chain couples TRBV20-1 to TRBJ2-1; D is uncertain. The CDR3 is 15 residues long. Trimming took off 0 bases at V and 0 bases at J, with 9 bases between the two ends. Germline V CDR1 and CDR2: DFQATT, SNEGSKA (reference sequence).

This rearrangement joins TRBV6-1 to TRBJ2-7; 8 bases are shared with TRBD1. J lost 0 bases, V lost 6 bases, and 7 bases had no gene match. CDR3 length: 15 residues. Germline V gene sequence: CDR1 MNHNS, CDR2 SASEGT. The CDR3 sequence is CASSDAGGNSYEQYV. The CDR3 region has the DNA TGTGCCAGCAGCGACGCAGGGGGCAACTCCTACGAGCAGTACGTC.

In its sample, this clonotype was seen a few times. The chain employs TRBV10-3 and TRBJ2-1; D gene unclear. This CDR3 contains 12 residues. The germline CDR1 and CDR2 sequences are ENHRY and SYGVKD. Trimming took 3 bases from V and 6 from J, leaving 6 bases between them. The CDR3 sequence is CAISDRGNEQFF. The CDR3 nucleotides are TGTGCCATCAGTGATCGAGGCAATGAGCAGTTCTTC.

This rearrangement joins TRBV7-3 to TRBJ2-3; TRBD2 might be the D (7 bases). V lost 5 bases and J lost 1, with 19 bases in between. The CDR3 totals 17 residues. Germline-derived CDR1 and CDR2 are SGHTA and FQGTGA. The CDR3 sequence is CASSLGLGDKGTDTQYF. CDR3 nucleotides: TGTGCCAGCAGCCTCGGACTAGGGGACAAAGGCACAGATACGCAGTATTTT.